These 10 T cell receptor beta chains were all obtained from the same sample, sequenced in a study of radiotherapy plus CTLA-4 blockade in lung cancer. Clones were sequenced by immunoSEQ multiplex PCR, and TCRdb holds only the in-frame ones, with some missing. The repertoire holds roughly 48,000 clones, with 76% as singletons. This specimen consisted of peripheral blood, obtained from a patient treated with radiotherapy plus ipilimumab. The receptors stem from a human donor with non-small cell lung cancer who had stable disease on radiotherapy plus ipilimumab.

J is TRBJ2-2 and V is TRBV6-5, with D uncertain. CDR3 length: 12 residues. V lost 7 bases and J 8 bases, leaving 11 bases between the germline ends. CDR1 and CDR2 (germline): MNHEY, SVGAGI. CDR3 nucleotides: TGTGCCAGCAACGGATTCGTGGGGGAGCTGTTTTTT. This encodes CASNGFVGELFF.

The chain is built from TRBV10-3 and TRBJ1-6; no definite D call. V lost 0 bases, J lost 7 bases, and 13 bases lay in between. The germline V gene has CDR1 ENHRY and CDR2 SYGVKD. CDR3 length equals 16 residues. CDR3 DNA sequence: TGTGCCATCAGTGAGTCCCAAGGGCGTAGGAATTCACCCCTCCACTTT. Translating it yields CAISESQGRRNSPLHF.

V usage is TRBV12-5 and J usage is TRBJ2-5; D is uncertain. The V and J ends lost 7 bases and 0 bases respectively, with 18 bases between them. CDR1 LGHNT and CDR2 FRNRAP come from the germline V gene. The CDR3 contains 16 residues. The CDR3 bases are TGTGCTAGTGTTAGTAGCTCCGAGAACAACCAAGAGACCCAGTACTTC. Protein product: CASVSSSENNQETQYF.

The chain is built from TRBV29-1 and TRBJ2-5; a possible D gene is TRBD1 (6 bases). There are 14 residues in the CDR3. CDR1 and CDR2 from the germline V gene are SQVTM and ANQGSEA. The V end was cut by 7 bases, the J end by 5 bases, with 20 bases between. CDR3 residues: CSAPQGAGSETQYF. The CDR3 DNA reads TGCAGCGCCCCACAGGGCGCGGGTAGCGAGACCCAGTACTTC.

The V and J genes are TRBV5-1 and TRBJ1-2; D remains ambiguous. The CDR3 consists of 14 residues. The V gene lost 0 bases and the J gene lost 7 bases, with 13 bases spanning the gap. Germline V CDR1 and CDR2: SGHRS, YFSETQ. CDR3 in amino acids: CASSLVDPKGGYTF. Here the CDR3 DNA reads TGCGCCAGCAGCTTGGTAGACCCTAAGGGTGGCTACACCTTC.

This sequence joins TRBV5-4 and TRBJ2-5, with no clear D. Deletions cut 4 bases from V and 5 bases from J, with 12 bases between. Germline loops: CDR1 SGHNT, CDR2 YYREEE (reference sequence). This CDR3 comprises 13 residues. The chain's CDR3 is CASSIPPWETQYF. Written as DNA, the CDR3 is TGTGCCAGCAGCATACCTCCCTGGGAGACCCAGTACTTC.

The chain joins TRBV29-1 to TRBJ1-2; tentative D call: TRBD1 (5 bases). With 4 bases removed from V and 2 bases from J, the gap between germline ends came to 14 bases. The CDR3 consists of 14 residues. Per germline, CDR1 SQVTM and CDR2 ANQGSEA. The CDR3 coding sequence is TGCAGCGTTGCGGGGCCCGAATGGAACTATGGCTACACCTTC. Protein sequence: CSVAGPEWNYGYTF.

The V and J genes are TRBV13 and TRBJ1-6; no firm D call. The germline V and J ends were trimmed by 5 bases and 0 bases, with 14 bases remaining between them. The CDR3 length is 17 residues. Germline CDR1 reads PRHDT; CDR2 reads FYEKMQ (reference sequence). The CDR3 nucleotides read TGTGCCAGCAGCAAGGCCGGACGGAGCTCCTATAATTCACCCCTCCACTTT. Residues: CASSKAGRSSYNSPLHF.

The rearrangement uses TRBV7-2 and TRBJ2-5; D gene unclear. The V end was cut by 1 base, the J end by 3 bases, with 6 bases between. This CDR3 is 13 amino acids long. Germline V gene sequence: CDR1 SGHTA, CDR2 FQGNSA. CDR3 sequence reads: CASSLVGKETQYF. For the CDR3, the DNA is TGTGCCAGCAGCTTAGTAGGGAAAGAGACCCAGTACTTC.

This clone was detected a few times. The V gene is TRBV5-1, the J gene TRBJ2-3; 16 positions agree with TRBD2. The CDR3 totals 18 residues. V was clipped by 4 bases and J by 0 bases; unmatched bases: 5. Per germline, CDR1 SGHRS and CDR2 YFSETQ. CDR3 nucleotide sequence: TGCGCCAGCAGCATGGGACTAGCGGGGGGGCGAAGCACAGATACGCAGTATTTT. It specifies CASSMGLAGGRSTDTQYF.